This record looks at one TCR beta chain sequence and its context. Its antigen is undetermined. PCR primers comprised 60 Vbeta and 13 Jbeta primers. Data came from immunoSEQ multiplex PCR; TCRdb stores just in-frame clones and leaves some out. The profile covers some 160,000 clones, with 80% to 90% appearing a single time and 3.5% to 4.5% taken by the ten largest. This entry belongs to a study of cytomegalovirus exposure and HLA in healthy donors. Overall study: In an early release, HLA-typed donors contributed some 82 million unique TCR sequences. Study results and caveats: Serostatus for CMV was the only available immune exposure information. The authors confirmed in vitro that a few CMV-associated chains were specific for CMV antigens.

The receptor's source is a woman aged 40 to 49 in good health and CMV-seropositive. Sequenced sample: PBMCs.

The CDR3 DNA reads as TGTGCCACCAGCAGAATAGGGGCAGGGGGCTTGTATACGCAGTATTTT. Translated: CATSRIGAGGLYTQYF. The chain recombines TRBV15 with TRBJ2-3; TRBD1 matches at 8 bases. CDR1 is LNHNV and CDR2 is YYDKDF in the germline V gene (reference sequence). V shed 2 bases, J shed 7 bases, and the junction held 11 bases outside the gene matches. CDR3 size: 16 residues.